Below, 32 T cell receptor beta chains from the same sample are listed, as sequenced in a study of shared clonotypes between healthy human individuals. Libraries were prepared by immunoSEQ multiplex PCR; TCRdb keeps only in-frame clonotypes and omits some of them. Of roughly 2,500,000 clones in the sample, roughly 93% were seen once. The source material was naive CD4+ T cells from PBMCs. Subset denoted: CD45RA+ positively selected. The receptors derive from a young man in good health. Some clones in this sample may be carry-over from other donors' samples.

The count of this clone is one. The chain employs TRBV6-5 and TRBJ1-2; a weak D match, TRBD1 (6 bases). Looked up from germline, CDR1 is MNHEY and CDR2 is SVGAGI. This CDR3 has 15 amino acids. The V and J ends lost 5 bases and 0 bases respectively, with 13 bases between them. The CDR3 loop reads CASSTRRGTNYGYTF. For the CDR3, the DNA is TGTGCCAGCAGTACCAGGAGGGGGACTAACTATGGCTACACCTTC.

J is TRBJ2-5 and V is TRBV30; TRBD2 agrees at 11 bases. The J call may be in error: the DNA end matches TRBJ2-7 better. Germline CDR1 is GTSNPN and CDR2 is SVGIG (reference sequence). This CDR3 region has 14 residues. The CDR3: CAWSLAGGSYEQYF. Here the CDR3 DNA reads TGTGCCTGGTCCCTAGCGGGAGGTTCCTACGAGCAGTACTTC.

This clone was counted a few times. The rearrangement joins TRBV28 to TRBJ1-5; the D is unclear. The CDR3 runs 11 residues. Trimming stripped 3 bases from V and 9 bases from J, with 6 bases between. Germline loops: CDR1 MDHEN, CDR2 SYDVKM. The chain's CDR3 is CASSFSGPQHF. CDR3 bases: TGTGCCAGCAGTTTTAGTGGGCCCCAGCATTTT. Full variable domain (missing parts from reference TRBV28 and TRBJ1-5): DVKVTQSSRYLVKRTGEKVFLECVQDMDHENMFWYRQDPGLGLRLIYFSYDVKMKEKGDIPEGYSVSREKKERFSLILESASTNQTSMYLCASSFSGPQHFGDGTRLSIL.

The CDR3 nucleotides read TGTGCCAGCAGTCGGGGATTAATAGCGGGAGTAGAGGGAGAGACCCAGTACTTC. Protein sequence: CASSRGLIAGVEGETQYF. V usage is TRBV2 and J usage is TRBJ2-5; 9 nucleotides align to TRBD2. The CDR3 loop spans 18 amino acids. Losses at the gene ends were 5 bases for V and 4 bases for J; bases not matched to a gene: 17. CDR1 is SNHLY, CDR2 FYNNEI, per germline.

This chain joins TRBV7-3 and TRBJ1-1, with D maybe TRBD1 (5 bases). The germline V gene has CDR1 SGHTA and CDR2 FQGTGA. The germline V and J ends were trimmed by 5 bases and 1 base, with 20 bases remaining between them. This CDR3 is 17 amino acids long. In nucleotides, the CDR3 is TGTGCCAGCAGCCCAATCGGGCAGGGCTGGAAGAACACTGAAGCTTTCTTT. It encodes CASSPIGQGWKNTEAFF.

In regard to this clone: Different DNA sequences within this sample yield the same CDR3. The chain recombines TRBV5-1 with TRBJ2-5; no clear D. The CDR3 has 14 amino acids. CDR1 and CDR2 from the germline V gene are SGHRS and YFSETQ. The ends were cut back, 0 bases at V and 0 bases at J, with 6 bases in the middle. CDR3 residues: CASSLAGHQETQYF. CDR3 bases: TGCGCCAGCAGCTTGGCAGGCCACCAAGAGACCCAGTACTTC.

J is TRBJ2-7 and V is TRBV14; D is unresolved. Germline CDR1 and CDR2: SGHDN and FVKESK. The CDR3 has 12 amino acids. This CDR3 reads CASGHSSYEQYF. CDR3 nucleotides: TGTGCTTCCGGCCACTCCTCCTACGAGCAGTACTTC.

Points on this clone: This same CDR3 is encoded by further DNA sequences in the sample. The gene calls are TRBV5-4 and TRBJ1-6; TRBD1 matches at 10 bases. This CDR3 comprises 14 residues. The germline V gene has CDR1 SGHNT and CDR2 YYREEE (reference sequence). V gave up 3 bases and J gave up 10 bases; unmatched junction bases: 4. Written as DNA, the CDR3 is TGTGCCAGCAGCTCCGGACAGGGGGGCTCACCCCTCCACTTT. Translated, it gives CASSSGQGGSPLHF.

The chain couples TRBV5-5 to TRBJ2-4, with D possibly being TRBD2 (5 bases). Trimming took 4 bases from V and 8 from J, leaving 13 bases between them. The CDR3 consists of 13 residues. Germline V gene data show CDR1 as SGHKS and CDR2 as YYEKEE (reference sequence). CDR3 loop: CASSPPSGDIQYF. DNA for the CDR3: TGTGCCAGCAGCCCGCCGTCCGGGGACATTCAGTACTTC.

A remark on this clone: This same CDR3 is encoded by further DNA sequences in the sample. The gene calls are TRBV9 and TRBJ2-2; the D is unclear. V was clipped by 2 bases and J by 1 base, with 9 bases between them. Per the germline V gene, CDR1 is SGDLS and CDR2 is YYNGEE. This CDR3 has 15 residues. The DNA for the CDR3 is TGTGCCAGCAGCGTTAGGGCAGTGAACACCGGGGAGCTGTTTTTT. Residues: CASSVRAVNTGELFF.

The sample holds one count of this clone. V is TRBV2 and J is TRBJ2-1, with a tentative D call TRBD2 (5 bases). CDR3 size: 17 residues. Germline values: CDR1 SNHLY, CDR2 FYNNEI. Deletions cut 1 base from V and 8 bases from J, with 21 bases between. The CDR3 bases are TGTGCCAGCAGTGAAGGGATAGGACTCAGGCTTTTCGATGAGCAGTTCTTC. Protein product: CASSEGIGLRLFDEQFF. The full variable domain, in which reference TRBV2 and TRBJ2-1 provide the parts outside the CDR3, is EPEVTQTPSHQVTQMGQEVILRCVPISNHLYFYWYRQILGQKVEFLVSFYNNEISEKSEIFDDQFSVERPDGSNFTLKIRSTKLEDSAMYFCASSEGIGLRLFDEQFFGPGTRLTVL.

J is TRBJ1-4 and V is TRBV30; a possible D gene is TRBD1 (5 bases). Germline CDR1 GTSNPN, CDR2 SVGIG (reference sequence). V lost 1 base to trimming and J lost 4 bases, with 7 bases between them. This CDR3 comprises 13 residues. CDR3 sequence: CAWSEGINEKLFF. The DNA of the CDR3 is TGTGCCTGGAGTGAGGGGATTAATGAAAAACTGTTTTTT. The full variable domain, rest sourced from reference TRBV30 and TRBJ1-4, is SQTIHQWPATLVQPVGSPLSLECTVEGTSNPNLYWYRQAAGRGLQLLFYSVGIGQISSEVPQNLSASRPQDRQFILSSKKLLLSDSGFYLCAWSEGINEKLFFGSGTQLSVL.

The V call is TRBV30, the J call TRBJ2-1; tentatively, D is TRBD2 (5 bases). Germline assignment: CDR1 GTSNPN and CDR2 SVGIG (reference sequence). The CDR3 is made up of 14 amino acids. V was trimmed by 0 bases and J by 6 bases, leaving 12 bases between them. The CDR3 region is CAWSVLELFNEQFF. CDR3 coding DNA: TGTGCCTGGAGTGTACTAGAACTATTCAATGAGCAGTTCTTC.

The chain has TRBV11-2 and TRBJ2-7, with a weak D call TRBD2 (6 bases). V gave up 1 base and J gave up 5 bases, with 12 bases separating them. This CDR3 is built from 14 residues. Germline V CDR1 and CDR2: SGHAT, FQNNGV. CDR3 amino acids: CASSLVRGSHEQYF. The CDR3 bases are TGTGCCAGCAGCTTAGTCCGGGGGAGCCACGAGCAGTACTTC.

The chain joins TRBV30 to TRBJ2-5; maybe TRBD2 (6 bases). V gave up 2 bases and J gave up 4 bases, with 14 bases separating them. From germline, CDR1 is GTSNPN and CDR2 SVGIG (reference sequence). This CDR3 is built from 14 residues. The chain's CDR3 is CAWSPDYGRETQYF. The CDR3 nucleotides are TGTGCCTGGAGTCCGGACTACGGCAGAGAGACCCAGTACTTC.

The chain carries TRBV27 and TRBJ2-3; perhaps TRBD1 as D (6 bases). The CDR3 contains 17 residues. CDR1 is MNHEY, CDR2 SMNVEV, per germline (reference sequence). The V gene lost 5 bases and the J gene lost 5 bases, with 23 bases spanning the gap. CDR3 sequence reads: CASSSRQVLPGRDTQYF. The CDR3 bases are TGTGCCAGCAGTAGCAGACAGGTCCTCCCAGGACGAGATACGCAGTATTTT.

The chain combines TRBV15 with TRBJ2-1; D could derive from TRBD1 or TRBD2 (5 bases each). Trimming stripped 1 base from V and 13 bases from J, with 8 bases between. Germline CDR1 is LNHNV and CDR2 is YYDKDF (reference sequence). The CDR3 runs 11 residues. This CDR3 reads CATSRGGLQFF. The CDR3 DNA is TGTGCCACCAGCAGAGGGGGGTTACAGTTCTTC.

The chain combines TRBV5-6 with TRBJ1-5, with D unresolved. Trimming removed 5 bases at V and 5 bases at J, with 11 bases between. The germline CDR1 and CDR2 sequences are SGHDT and YYEEEE. This CDR3 spans 13 amino acids. CDR3 sequence (DNA): TGTGCCAGCAGGGAGGGCAGAGATCAGCCCCAGCATTTT. It is translated as CASREGRDQPQHF. Full variable domain (remainder filled in from reference TRBV5-6 and TRBJ1-5): DAGVTQSPTHLIKTRGQQVTLRCSPKSGHDTVSWYQQALGQGPQFIFQYYEEEERQRGNFPDRFSGHQFPNYSSELNVNALLLGDSALYLCASREGRDQPQHFGDGTRLSIL.

The chain is built from TRBV5-6 and TRBJ2-3, with TRBD2 identical over 13 bases. V was pared by 4 bases and J by 2 bases, with 4 bases of the junction left unmatched. There are 16 residues in the CDR3. The germline CDR1 and CDR2 sequences are SGHDT and YYEEEE. CDR3 bases: TGTGCCAGCAGCCCGGGACTAGCGGGACCCACAGATACGCAGTATTTT. It codes for CASSPGLAGPTDTQYF.

This clone was seen once. This rearrangement joins TRBV29-1 to TRBJ1-2, with 7 positions matching TRBD1. This CDR3 has 12 residues. V was clipped by 7 bases and J by 4 bases; unmatched bases: 6. Germline-derived CDR1 and CDR2 are SQVTM and ANQGSEA. The CDR3 spells CSAGQTTYGYTF. For the CDR3, the DNA is TGCAGCGCGGGACAGACGACCTATGGCTACACCTTC. The full variable domain, rest sourced from reference TRBV29-1 and TRBJ1-2, is SAVISQKPSRDICQRGTSLTIQCQVDSQVTMMFWYRQQPGQSLTLIATANQGSEATYESGFVIDKFPISRPNLTFSTLTVSNMSPEDSSIYLCSAGQTTYGYTFGSGTRLTVV.

This rearrangement joins TRBV29-1 to TRBJ1-1, with no clear D. This CDR3 has 15 amino acids. The germline CDR1 and CDR2 sequences are SQVTM and ANQGSEA. Trimming removed 6 bases from V and 0 bases from J, with 17 bases in between. CDR3 amino acids: CSVRHRWSLNTEAFF. As DNA, the CDR3 is TGCAGCGTCCGACACCGGTGGAGCCTGAACACTGAAGCTTTCTTT.

V is TRBV4-2 and J is TRBJ2-1; no clear D gene. Germline V gene sequence: CDR1 LGHNA, CDR2 YNFKEQ. The CDR3 is made up of 14 amino acids. V lost 0 bases and J lost 4, with 7 bases in between. The CDR3 region has the DNA TGTGCCAGCAGCCAAGACACTAAATACAATGAGCAGTTCTTC. Translating gives CASSQDTKYNEQFF.

This chain connects TRBV6-5 to TRBJ2-7; no clear D. CDR1 and CDR2 from the germline V gene are MNHEY and SVGAGI. Between the trimmed V and J ends, which lost 5 bases and 0 bases, there was a span of 5 bases. The CDR3 consists of 12 residues. The CDR3 bases are TGTGCCAGCAGTCCCCACTCCTACGAGCAGTACTTC. This gives the protein CASSPHSYEQYF.

The chain couples TRBV9 to TRBJ1-3, with D possibly TRBD1 on 6 matching bases. V gave up 3 bases and J gave up 2 bases, with 12 bases separating them. The CDR3 is 15 residues long. Germline loops: CDR1 SGDLS, CDR2 YYNGEE. CDR3 DNA: TGTGCCAGCAGCGAGGGATGGGGGCCTGGAAACACCATATATTTT. Its translation is CASSEGWGPGNTIYF. Complete variable domain (other parts from reference TRBV9 and TRBJ1-3): DSGVTQTPKHLITATGQRVTLRCSPRSGDLSVYWYQQSLDQGLQFLIQYYNGEERAKGNILERFSAQQFPDLHSELNLSSLELGDSALYFCASSEGWGPGNTIYFGEGSWLTVV.

The chain combines TRBV19 with TRBJ1-5; 9 nucleotides line up with TRBD1. The germline CDR1 and CDR2 sequences are LNHDA and SQIVND (reference sequence). V lost 3 bases and J lost 6; bases outside the gene matches: 6. This CDR3 spans 15 amino acids. The DNA for the CDR3 is TGTGCCAGTAGTATGACAGGGGGAAGCGGTCAGCCCCAGCATTTT. It translates to CASSMTGGSGQPQHF. The full variable domain, rest sourced from reference TRBV19 and TRBJ1-5, is DGGITQSPKYLFRKEGQNVTLSCEQNLNHDAMYWYRQDPGQGLRLIYYSQIVNDFQKGDIAEGYSVSREKKESFPLTVTSAQKNPTAFYLCASSMTGGSGQPQHFGDGTRLSIL.

This chain connects TRBV10-3 to TRBJ2-2; D is perhaps TRBD1 (6 bases). Trimming removed 2 bases from V and 2 bases from J, with 12 bases in between. The CDR3 sequence is 16 residues long. CDR1 ENHRY and CDR2 SYGVKD come from the germline V gene. The chain's CDR3 is CAISERLQGNTGELFF. In DNA, the CDR3 is TGTGCCATCAGTGAGCGCTTACAGGGAAACACCGGGGAGCTGTTTTTT.

CDR3 nucleotide sequence: TGTGCTAGTGGTTTGGGATCCAAAGAAGCTTTCTTT. Encoded protein: CASGLGSKEAFF. This chain joins TRBV12-5 and TRBJ1-1; D gene ambiguous. Germline V gene lookup returns CDR1 LGHNT and CDR2 FRNRAP. The V end was cut by 1 base, the J end by 8 bases, with 8 bases between. This CDR3 spans 12 amino acids. The entire variable domain, with the rest obtained from reference TRBV12-5 and TRBJ1-1, is as follows: DARVTQTPRHKVTEMGQEVTMRCQPILGHNTVFWYRQTMMQGLELLAYFRNRAPLDDSGMPKDRFSAEMPDATLATLKIQPSEPRDSAVYFCASGLGSKEAFFGQGTRLTVV.

Concerning this clone itself: Other DNA sequences in the same sample also yield this CDR3. The chain links TRBV5-1 to TRBJ2-5; D is unresolved. This CDR3 is 13 amino acids long. Trimming cost V 0 bases and J 5 bases, with 8 bases left between them. CDR1 SGHRS and CDR2 YFSETQ come from the germline V gene. CDR3 sequence (DNA): TGCGCCAGCAGCTTGGGTGGATCGGAGACCCAGTACTTC. Translating it yields CASSLGGSETQYF.

This chain's CDR3 is CASSATGTRGLNEQFF. The CDR3 coding sequence is TGTGCCAGCAGCGCAACCGGGACTAGGGGCCTCAATGAGCAGTTCTTC. This chain joins TRBV11-2 and TRBJ2-1; TRBD2 matches at 8 bases. Per germline, CDR1 SGHAT and CDR2 FQNNGV. J was trimmed by 6 bases and V by 5 bases; bases with no gene match: 12. The CDR3 extends over 16 amino acids. The variable domain in full, completed from reference TRBV11-2 and TRBJ2-1, reads EAGVAQSPRYKIIEKRQSVAFWCNPISGHATLYWYQQILGQGPKLLIQFQNNGVVDDSQLPKDRFSAERLKGVDSTLKIQPAKLEDSAVYLCASSATGTRGLNEQFFGPGTRLTVL.

V and J are TRBV18 and TRBJ2-1; 7 nucleotides align to TRBD2. CDR3 size: 16 residues. V dropped 5 bases and J dropped 2; count of bases not matched to a gene: 9. Germline V gives CDR1 KGHSH, CDR2 LQKENI. The CDR3 loop is CASSIGASGTYNEQFF. CDR3 nucleotides: TGTGCCAGCTCAATAGGGGCTAGCGGAACCTACAATGAGCAGTTCTTC.

CDR3 protein: CASADGRAQETQYF. The CDR3 DNA follows: TGTGCCAGCGCGGACGGGAGGGCACAAGAGACCCAGTACTTC. This rearrangement joins TRBV19 to TRBJ2-5; 8 bases match TRBD2. The germline V gene has CDR1 LNHDA and CDR2 SQIVND (reference sequence). This CDR3 contains 14 residues. V shed 9 bases and J 2 bases; nucleotides not matched to a gene: 8.

V and J are TRBV28 and TRBJ1-2, with a tentative D call TRBD1 (6 bases). With 5 bases removed from V and 5 bases from J, the gap between germline ends came to 12 bases. CDR1 and CDR2 from the germline V gene are MDHEN and SYDVKM. This CDR3 is 13 amino acids long. CDR3 sequence: CASSLTGRYGYTF. The CDR3 nucleotides are TGTGCCAGCAGTCTTACAGGGAGGTATGGCTACACCTTC.